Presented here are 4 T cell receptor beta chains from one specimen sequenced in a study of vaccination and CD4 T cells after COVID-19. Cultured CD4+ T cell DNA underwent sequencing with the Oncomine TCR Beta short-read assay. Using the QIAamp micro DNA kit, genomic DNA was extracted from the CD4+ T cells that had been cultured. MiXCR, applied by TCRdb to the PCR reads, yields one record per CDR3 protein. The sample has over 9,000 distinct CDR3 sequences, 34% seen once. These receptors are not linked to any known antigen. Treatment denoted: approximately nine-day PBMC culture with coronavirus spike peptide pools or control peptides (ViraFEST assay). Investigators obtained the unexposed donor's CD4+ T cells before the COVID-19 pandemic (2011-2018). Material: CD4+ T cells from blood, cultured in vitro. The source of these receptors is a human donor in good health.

CDR3 in amino acids: CASSIGGRGTQYF. The CDR3, as DNA: TGTGCCAGTAGTATAGGGGGGAGAGGGACCCAGTACTTC. The rearrangement joins TRBV19 to TRBJ2-5, with D perhaps matching TRBD1 or TRBD2 (5 bases each). The CDR3 is 13 residues long. Germline V CDR1 and CDR2: LNHDA, SQIVND (reference sequence). The V and J ends lost 1 base and 7 bases respectively, with 10 bases between them. The whole variable domain, remainder taken from reference TRBV19 and TRBJ2-5, is DGGITQSPKYLFRKEGQNVTLSCEQNLNHDAMYWYRQDPGQGLRLIYYSQIVNDFQKGDIAEGYSVSREKKESFPLTVTSAQKNPTAFYLCASSIGGRGTQYFGPGTRLLVL.

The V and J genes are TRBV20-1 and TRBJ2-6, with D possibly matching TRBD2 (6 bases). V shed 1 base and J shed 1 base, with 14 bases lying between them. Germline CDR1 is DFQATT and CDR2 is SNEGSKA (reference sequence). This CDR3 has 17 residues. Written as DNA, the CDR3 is TGCAGTGCTAGAGGTGACGGGAGCGGGTCTGGGGCCAACGTCCTGACTTTC. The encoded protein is CSARGDGSGSGANVLTF.

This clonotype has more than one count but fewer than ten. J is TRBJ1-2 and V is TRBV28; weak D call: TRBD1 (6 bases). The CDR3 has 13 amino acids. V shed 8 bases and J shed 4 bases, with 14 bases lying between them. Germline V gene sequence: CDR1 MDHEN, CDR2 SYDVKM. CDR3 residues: CASFITGSYGYTF. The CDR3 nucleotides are TGTGCCAGCTTCATAACAGGGTCCTATGGCTACACCTTC.

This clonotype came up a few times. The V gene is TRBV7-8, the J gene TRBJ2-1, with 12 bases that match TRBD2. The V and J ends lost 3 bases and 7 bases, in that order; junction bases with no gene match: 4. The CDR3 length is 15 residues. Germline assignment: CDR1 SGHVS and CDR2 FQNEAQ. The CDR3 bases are TGTGCCAGCAGCTTTTGGACTAGCGGGACAAATGAGCAGTTCTTC. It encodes CASSFWTSGTNEQFF. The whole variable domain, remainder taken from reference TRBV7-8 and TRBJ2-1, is GAGVSQSPRYKVAKRGQDVALRCDPISGHVSLFWYQQALGQGPEFLTYFQNEAQLDKSGLPSDRFFAERPEGSVSTLKIQRTQQEDSAVYLCASSFWTSGTNEQFFGPGTRLTVL.